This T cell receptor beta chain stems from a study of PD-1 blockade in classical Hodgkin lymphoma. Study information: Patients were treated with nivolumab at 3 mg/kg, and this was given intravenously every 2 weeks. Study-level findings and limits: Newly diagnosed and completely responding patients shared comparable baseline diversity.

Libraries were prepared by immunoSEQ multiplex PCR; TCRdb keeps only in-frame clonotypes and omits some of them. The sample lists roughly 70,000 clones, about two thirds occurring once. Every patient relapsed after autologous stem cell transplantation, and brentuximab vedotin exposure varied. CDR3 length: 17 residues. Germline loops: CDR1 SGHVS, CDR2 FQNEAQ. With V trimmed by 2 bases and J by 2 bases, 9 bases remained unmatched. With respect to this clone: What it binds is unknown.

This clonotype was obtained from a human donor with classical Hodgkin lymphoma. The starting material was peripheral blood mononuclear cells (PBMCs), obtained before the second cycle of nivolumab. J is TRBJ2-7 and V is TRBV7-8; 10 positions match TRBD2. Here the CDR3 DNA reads TGTGCCAGCAGCTTAATTCAGCGGGAGGGCTTCCCCTACGAGCAGTACTTC. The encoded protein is CASSLIQREGFPYEQYF.